Listed here are 7 T cell receptor beta chains from one sample, sequenced in a study of cytomegalovirus exposure and HLA in healthy donors. The PCR made use of 60 Vbeta and 13 Jbeta primers. The assay was immunoSEQ multiplex PCR, and TCRdb's table has in-frame clones only and misses some. The sample has roughly 240,000 clones; roughly 85% are singletons. The sequencing sample was made of PBMCs. The receptor source for this set is a girl aged 2-9 years in good health and CMV-seronegative.

This chain joins TRBV2 and TRBJ2-3, with 12 nucleotides matching TRBD2. The CDR3 covers 15 residues. The V and J ends lost 6 bases and 0 bases, in that order; junction bases with no gene match: 1. CDR1 and CDR2 (germline): SNHLY, FYNNEI. The CDR3: CASRGTSGSTDTQYF. The CDR3 DNA follows: TGTGCCAGCAGGGGGACTAGCGGGAGCACAGATACGCAGTATTTT.

This rearrangement joins TRBV5-6 to TRBJ2-1, with TRBD2 identical over 11 bases. V gave up 1 base and J gave up 7 bases; unmatched junction bases: 4. The CDR3 runs to 15 residues. Germline V lookup: CDR1 SGHDT, CDR2 YYEEEE. Written as DNA, the CDR3 is TGTGCCAGCAGCTTGATAGCGGGGGGGGTAAATGAGCAGTTCTTC. Its translation: CASSLIAGGVNEQFF.

This chain uses TRBV29-1 with TRBJ2-3, with TRBD1 matching over 9 bases. From germline, CDR1 is SQVTM and CDR2 ANQGSEA. With V trimmed by 6 bases and J by 4 bases, 2 bases remained unmatched. The CDR3 contains 12 residues. The CDR3 sequence: CSVGQGPDTQYF. The DNA of the CDR3 is TGCAGCGTCGGACAGGGGCCAGATACGCAGTATTTT.

This clone has only one observation. The chain is built from TRBV27 and TRBJ2-1; 8 bases are shared with TRBD1. The length of the CDR3 is 17 residues. Germline V lookup: CDR1 MNHEY, CDR2 SMNVEV (reference sequence). Germline trimming cut 4 bases from V and 2 bases from J; bases unmatched to any gene: 10. As DNA, the CDR3 is TGTGCCAGCAGTTCGGACAGGGTAGTGGCTCCCTACAATGAGCAGTTCTTC. The encoded protein is CASSSDRVVAPYNEQFF.

The V and J genes are TRBV18 and TRBJ1-4; no clear D gene. The CDR3 has 11 residues. Germline V gene data show CDR1 as KGHSH and CDR2 as LQKENI. Trimming stripped 5 bases from V and 8 bases from J, with 6 bases between. The chain's CDR3 is CASSNSEKLFF. The DNA for the CDR3 is TGTGCCAGCTCAAATTCAGAAAAACTGTTTTTT.

The chain joins TRBV18 to TRBJ1-3; no clear D gene. Trimming cost V 3 bases and J 0 bases, with 9 bases left between them. Germline CDR1 KGHSH, CDR2 LQKENI. This CDR3 region has 15 residues. In DNA form, the CDR3 reads TGTGCCAGCTCACCTCCGGGGAGCTCTGGAAACACCATATATTTT. Its protein is CASSPPGSSGNTIYF.

This chain links TRBV9 with TRBJ2-3; 11 positions agree with TRBD2. This CDR3 is built from 19 residues. Germline V CDR1 and CDR2: SGDLS, YYNGEE. V shed 0 bases and J 0 bases; nucleotides not matched to a gene: 9. CDR3: CASSVGGLAGGLSTDTQYF. The CDR3 bases are TGTGCCAGCAGCGTAGGTGGCTTAGCGGGGGGGCTTAGCACAGATACGCAGTATTTT.